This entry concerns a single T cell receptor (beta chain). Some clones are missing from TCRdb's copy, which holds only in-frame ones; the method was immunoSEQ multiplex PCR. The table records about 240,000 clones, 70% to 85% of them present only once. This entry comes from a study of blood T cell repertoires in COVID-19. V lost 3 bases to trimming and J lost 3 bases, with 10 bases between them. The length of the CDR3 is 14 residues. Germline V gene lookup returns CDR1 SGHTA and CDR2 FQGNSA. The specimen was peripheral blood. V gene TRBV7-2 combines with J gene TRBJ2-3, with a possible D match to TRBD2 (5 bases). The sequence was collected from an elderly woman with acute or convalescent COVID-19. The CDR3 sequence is CASSFDTGTDTQYF. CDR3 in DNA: TGTGCCAGCAGCTTCGACACGGGGACAGATACGCAGTATTTT.